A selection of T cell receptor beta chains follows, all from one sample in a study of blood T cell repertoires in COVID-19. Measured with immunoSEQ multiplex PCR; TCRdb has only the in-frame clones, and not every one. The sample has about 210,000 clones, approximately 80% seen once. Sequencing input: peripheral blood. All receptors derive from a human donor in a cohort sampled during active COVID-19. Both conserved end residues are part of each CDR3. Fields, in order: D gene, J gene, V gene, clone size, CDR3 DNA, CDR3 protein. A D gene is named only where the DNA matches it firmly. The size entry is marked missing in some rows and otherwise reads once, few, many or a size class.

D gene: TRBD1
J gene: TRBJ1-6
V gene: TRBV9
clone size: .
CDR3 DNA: TGTGCCAGCAGCGGGTCAGGGGGGACCTCCTATAATTCACCCCTCCACTTT
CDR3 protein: CASSGSGGTSYNSPLHF

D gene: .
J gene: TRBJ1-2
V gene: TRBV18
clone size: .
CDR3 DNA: TGTGCCAGCTCATCGGACATCCGCGCCGACTATGGCTACACCTTC
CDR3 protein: CASSSDIRADYGYTF

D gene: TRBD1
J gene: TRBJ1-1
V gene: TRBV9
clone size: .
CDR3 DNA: TGTGCCAGCAGCGTAGGGGACAGGAGGGGCACTGAAGCTTTCTTT
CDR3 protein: CASSVGDRRGTEAFF

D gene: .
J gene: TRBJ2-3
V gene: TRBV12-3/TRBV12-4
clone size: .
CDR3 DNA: TGTGCCAGCAGTTGGAGAGAGTTTGATACGCAGTATTTT
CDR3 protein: CASSWREFDTQYF

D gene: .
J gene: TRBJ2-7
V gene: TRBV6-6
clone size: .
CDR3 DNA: TGTGCCAGCAGTTACCCTGGAGGTCCCTACGAGCAGTACTTC
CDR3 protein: CASSYPGGPYEQYF

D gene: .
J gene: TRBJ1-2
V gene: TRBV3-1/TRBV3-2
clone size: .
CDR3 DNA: TGTGCCAGCAGCCAAGAGACACCGAACTATGGCTACACCTTC
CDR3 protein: CASSQETPNYGYTF

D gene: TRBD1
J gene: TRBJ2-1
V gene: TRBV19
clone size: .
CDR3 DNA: TGTGCCAGTAGTATAGGAGGGGGCGCCCGCAATGAGCAGTTCTTC
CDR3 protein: CASSIGGGARNEQFF

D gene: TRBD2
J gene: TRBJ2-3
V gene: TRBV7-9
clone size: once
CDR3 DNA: TGTGCCAGCAGCTTAGACGGGGGGTCTTTTGCAGATACGCAGTATTTT
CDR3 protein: CASSLDGGSFADTQYF

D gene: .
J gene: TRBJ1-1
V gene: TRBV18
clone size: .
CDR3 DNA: TGTGCCAGCTCACCAAAAAGCGGGGGCGGACAAGCTTTCTTT
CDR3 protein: CASSPKSGGGQAFF

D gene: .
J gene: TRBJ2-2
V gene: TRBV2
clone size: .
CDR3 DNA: TGTGCCAGCAGTGGACAGGTGAACACCGGGGAGCTGTTTTTT
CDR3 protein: CASSGQVNTGELFF

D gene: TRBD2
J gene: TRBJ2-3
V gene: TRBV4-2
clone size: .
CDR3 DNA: TGTGCCAGCAAGAGCGGGAGTTTGACAGATACGCAGTATTTT
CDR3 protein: CASKSGSLTDTQYF